This T cell receptor beta chain was sequenced during a study of blood T cell repertoires in COVID-19. Study-wide context: Sites in the United States, Italy and Spain provided acute and convalescent COVID-19 samples.

The CDR3 consists of 15 residues. Germline V CDR1 and CDR2: MNHNS, SASEGT. The J segment lost 3 bases and the V segment lost 3 bases, leaving 5 bases of the junction unmatched. As originally analysed: It was from reference gene primer amplification that nucleated cell counts were estimated. The table came from immunoSEQ multiplex PCR; TCRdb's copy has only in-frame clones and leaves some out. V, J and clone size are those of that table, while D and trimming were read from the DNA. The sample has about 68,000 clones, approximately 90% seen once. This sequence joins TRBV6-1 and TRBJ2-7; 10 nucleotides agree with TRBD1. The source is a man aged 25-40 years with acute or convalescent COVID-19. The sequenced material came from peripheral blood. CDR3 coding DNA: TGTGCCAGCAGTGACCCCGGGACAGGGGTCTACGAGCAGTACTTC. It codes for CASSDPGTGVYEQYF.